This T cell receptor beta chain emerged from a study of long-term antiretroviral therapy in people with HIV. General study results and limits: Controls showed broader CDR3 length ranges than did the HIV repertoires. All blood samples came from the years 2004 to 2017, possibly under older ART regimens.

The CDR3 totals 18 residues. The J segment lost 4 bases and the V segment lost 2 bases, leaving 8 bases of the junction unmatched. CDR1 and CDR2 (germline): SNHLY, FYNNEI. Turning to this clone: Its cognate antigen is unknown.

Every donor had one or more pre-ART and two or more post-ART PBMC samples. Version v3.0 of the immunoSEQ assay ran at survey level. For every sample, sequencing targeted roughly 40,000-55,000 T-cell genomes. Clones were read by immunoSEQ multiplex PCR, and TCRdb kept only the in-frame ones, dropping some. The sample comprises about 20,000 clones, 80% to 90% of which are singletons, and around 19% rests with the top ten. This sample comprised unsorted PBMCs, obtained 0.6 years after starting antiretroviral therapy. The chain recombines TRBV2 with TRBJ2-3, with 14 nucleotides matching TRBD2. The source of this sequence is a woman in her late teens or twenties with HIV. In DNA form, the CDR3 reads TGTGCCAGCAGTGAAATGGGACTAGCGGGGGCCACACCAGATACGCAGTATTTT. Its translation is CASSEMGLAGATPDTQYF.